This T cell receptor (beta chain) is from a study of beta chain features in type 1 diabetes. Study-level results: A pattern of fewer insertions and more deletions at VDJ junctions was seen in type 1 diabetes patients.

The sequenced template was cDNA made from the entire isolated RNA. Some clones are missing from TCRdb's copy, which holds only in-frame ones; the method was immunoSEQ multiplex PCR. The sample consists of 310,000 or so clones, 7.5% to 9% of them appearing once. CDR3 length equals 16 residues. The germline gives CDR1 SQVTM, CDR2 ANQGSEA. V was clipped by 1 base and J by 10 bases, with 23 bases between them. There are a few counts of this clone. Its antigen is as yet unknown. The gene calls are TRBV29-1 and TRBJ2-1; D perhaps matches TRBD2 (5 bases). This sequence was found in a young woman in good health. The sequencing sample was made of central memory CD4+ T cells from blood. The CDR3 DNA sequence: TGCAGCGTTGAAGGGTTGGAGGTGGACTTTGGTCAAGAGCAGTTCTTC. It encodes CSVEGLEVDFGQEQFF.